The rows below give T cell receptor beta chains drawn from one sample of a study of blood T cell repertoires in COVID-19. Measured with immunoSEQ multiplex PCR; TCRdb has only the in-frame clones, and not every one. The repertoire holds approximately 220,000 clones, with roughly 82% as singletons. The sequencing sample was made of peripheral blood. These receptors were taken from a woman aged 70-85 years with acute or convalescent COVID-19. The CDR3 runs from the conserved cysteine through the conserved F or W. D genes are given only for firm matches. The size of a clone is reported for some rows only, either as once, few or many, or as a class for expanded clones.

size: NA
J: TRBJ2-3
D: NA
V: TRBV4-3
CDR3: CASSRSSGTDTQYF
DNA: TGCGCCAGCAGCCGATCTAGTGGCACAGATACGCAGTATTTT

size: NA
J: TRBJ1-1
D: NA
V: TRBV4-3
CDR3: CASSHQGAEAFF
DNA: TGCGCCAGCAGCCATCAGGGCGCTGAAGCTTTCTTT

size: NA
J: TRBJ2-1
D: TRBD2
V: TRBV3-1/TRBV3-2
CDR3: CASSQTSGGLSSYNEQFF
DNA: TGTGCCAGCAGCCAAACTAGCGGGGGCCTTAGCTCCTACAATGAGCAGTTCTTC

size: NA
J: TRBJ2-4
D: NA
V: TRBV4-1
CDR3: CASSPDSLLAKNIQYF
DNA: TGCGCCAGCAGCCCGGACAGCCTTCTAGCCAAAAACATTCAGTACTTC

size: NA
J: TRBJ2-2
D: NA
V: TRBV4-1
CDR3: CASSQDYQAYGELFF
DNA: TGCGCCAGCAGCCAAGATTACCAGGCGTACGGGGAGCTGTTTTTT

size: once
J: TRBJ2-1
D: NA
V: TRBV7-9
CDR3: CASSLEGVRGNEQFF
DNA: TGTGCCAGCAGCTTAGAGGGGGTAAGGGGGAATGAGCAGTTCTTC

size: NA
J: TRBJ1-2
D: TRBD1
V: TRBV15
CDR3: CATSRGTGGITTGYTF
DNA: TGTGCCACCAGCAGAGGGACAGGGGGCATAACTACTGGCTACACCTTC

size: NA
J: TRBJ2-7
D: NA
V: TRBV19
CDR3: CASSPIGSYEQYF
DNA: TGTGCCAGTAGCCCAATCGGCTCCTACGAGCAGTACTTC

size: NA
J: TRBJ2-3
D: TRBD2
V: TRBV20-1
CDR3: CSASYTSGVRDTQYF
DNA: TGCAGTGCTAGTTATACTAGCGGGGTACGCGATACGCAGTATTTT

size: NA
J: TRBJ1-5
D: NA
V: TRBV15
CDR3: CATSRAAGVGNQPQHF
DNA: TGTGCCACCAGCAGAGCGGCAGGGGTGGGCAATCAGCCCCAGCATTTT

size: NA
J: TRBJ1-5
D: NA
V: TRBV4-3
CDR3: CASSQDAQGGNQPQHF
DNA: TGCGCCAGCAGCCAAGATGCGCAGGGTGGCAATCAGCCCCAGCATTTT

size: NA
J: TRBJ1-1
D: TRBD1
V: TRBV28
CDR3: CASIGQGYTEAFF
DNA: TGTGCCAGCATAGGACAGGGGTACACTGAAGCTTTCTTT

size: NA
J: TRBJ1-2
D: TRBD1
V: TRBV10-2
CDR3: CASTSDRGNGYTF
DNA: TGCGCCAGCACCTCGGACAGGGGAAATGGCTACACCTTC

size: NA
J: TRBJ2-3
D: NA
V: TRBV28
CDR3: CASSFGLVADTQYF
DNA: TGTGCCAGCAGTTTTGGCCTAGTGGCAGATACGCAGTATTTT

size: NA
J: TRBJ1-2
D: NA
V: TRBV24-1
CDR3: CATSDVTTGGYTF
DNA: TGTGCCACCAGTGACGTCACGACTGGTGGCTACACCTTC

size: NA
J: TRBJ1-1
D: NA
V: TRBV7-2
CDR3: CASSPSRGRPLSAFF
DNA: TGTGCCAGCAGCCCGAGCCGGGGAAGGCCCTTATCGGCTTTCTTT

size: NA
J: TRBJ2-3
D: NA
V: TRBV3-1/TRBV3-2
CDR3: CASSHLPGGGTDTQYF
DNA: TGTGCCAGCAGCCACCTTCCGGGGGGCGGCACAGATACGCAGTATTTT

size: NA
J: TRBJ1-5
D: TRBD1
V: TRBV6-2/TRBV6-3
CDR3: CASSTGGRQPQHF
DNA: TGTGCCAGCAGTACAGGGGGCCGACAGCCCCAGCATTTT

size: NA
J: TRBJ1-4
D: NA
V: TRBV28
CDR3: CASSRDSLPNEKLFF
DNA: TGTGCCAGCAGCCGGGACTCTCTCCCAAATGAAAAACTGTTTTTT

size: NA
J: TRBJ2-3
D: NA
V: TRBV7-9
CDR3: CASSLDARDTQYF
DNA: TGTGCCAGCAGCTTAGATGCCAGAGATACGCAGTATTTT